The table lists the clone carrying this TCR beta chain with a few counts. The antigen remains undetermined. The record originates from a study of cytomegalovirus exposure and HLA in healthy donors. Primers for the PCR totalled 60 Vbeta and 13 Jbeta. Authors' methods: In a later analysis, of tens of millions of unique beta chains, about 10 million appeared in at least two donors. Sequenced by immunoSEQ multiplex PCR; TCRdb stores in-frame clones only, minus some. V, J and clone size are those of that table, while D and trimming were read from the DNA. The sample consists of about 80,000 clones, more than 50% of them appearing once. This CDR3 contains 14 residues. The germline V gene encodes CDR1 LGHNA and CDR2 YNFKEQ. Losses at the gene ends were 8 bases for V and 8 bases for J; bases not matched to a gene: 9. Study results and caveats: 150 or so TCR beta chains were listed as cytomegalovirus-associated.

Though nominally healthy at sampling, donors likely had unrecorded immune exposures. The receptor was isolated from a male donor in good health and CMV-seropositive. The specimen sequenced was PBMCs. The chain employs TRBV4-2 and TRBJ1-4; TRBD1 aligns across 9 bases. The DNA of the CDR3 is TGTGCCAGCCGAACTGGGACAGGGAAAGAAAAACTGTTTTTT. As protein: CASRTGTGKEKLFF.